This T cell receptor (beta chain) emerged from a study of T cell repertoires in cytomegalovirus infection. At the level of the study: Shared public TCR beta signatures pointed to both CMV infection and a matching HLA type.

TCRdb reprocessed the reads with MiXCR, giving one entry per CDR3 protein. The table includes 200,000 or so distinct CDR3 sequences, around 40% detected once. This clonotype was counted between two and nine times. Its cognate antigen is unknown. Trimming pared 2 bases from V and 10 bases from J, leaving 17 bases between. CDR1 is PRHDT, CDR2 FYEKMQ, per germline (reference sequence). The CDR3 totals 14 residues. The specimen comprised CD8+ T cells from cultured PBMCs, sampled from culture after CMV antigen stimulation. This chain joins TRBV13 and TRBJ1-1; maybe TRBD1 (5 bases). The source of this sequence is a human donor in good health (CMV status not recorded). Some clones in this sample may be carry-over from other donors' samples. Here the CDR3 DNA reads TGTGCCAGCAGCTTAAGAGGGGAACTCAATCGAGCTTTCTTT. The encoded protein is CASSLRGELNRAFF.